Listed below are T cell receptor beta chains from one sample, sequenced in a study of CD8+CD57+ T cells in acquired aplastic anemia. One entry per CDR3 protein results from TCRdb running MiXCR on the reads. This sample has 450,000 to 600,000 distinct CDR3 sequences, with more than 25% found just once. The sample comprised sorted CD4+, CD8+, or CD8+CD57+ T cells (not recorded which) from PBMCs. The receptors originated from a human donor with aplastic anemia. CDR3s include the opening cysteine and the closing phenylalanine or tryptophan. Each record gives: clone size, V gene, J gene, D gene, CDR3 protein, CDR3 DNA. The D gene is left open where the match is weak. A row's size may be missing; if present it is once, few, many or a size class.

clone_size: many; v_call: TRBV2; j_call: TRBJ1-5; d_call: TRBD1; cdr3_aa: CASSSGTGGNQPQHF; cdr3_nt: TGTGCCAGCAGTTCCGGGACAGGGGGAAATCAGCCCCAGCATTTT
clone_size: -; v_call: TRBV6-1; j_call: TRBJ2-7; d_call: -; cdr3_aa: CASRGTQGRSYEQYF; cdr3_nt: TGTGCCAGCAGAGGCACCCAGGGGAGGTCCTACGAGCAGTACTTC
clone_size: -; v_call: TRBV25-1; j_call: TRBJ2-7; d_call: -; cdr3_aa: CASSQVLGVIEQYF; cdr3_nt: TGTGCCAGCAGCCAAGTCCTCGGGGTAATCGAGCAGTACTTC
clone_size: -; v_call: TRBV12-3/TRBV12-4; j_call: TRBJ2-3; d_call: TRBD2; cdr3_aa: CASSLAIAGHTTDTQYF; cdr3_nt: TGTGCCAGCAGTTTAGCAATAGCGGGGCATACCACAGATACGCAGTATTTT
clone_size: once; v_call: TRBV30; j_call: TRBJ1-5; d_call: -; cdr3_aa: CAWSVKSGQQPQHF; cdr3_nt: TGTGCCTGGAGTGTAAAGTCAGGGCAACAGCCCCAGCATTTT
clone_size: many; v_call: TRBV12-3/TRBV12-4; j_call: TRBJ1-5; d_call: -; cdr3_aa: CASSLSAGRQPQHF; cdr3_nt: TGTGCCAGCAGTTTATCGGCAGGGAGACAGCCCCAGCATTTT
clone_size: -; v_call: TRBV20-1; j_call: TRBJ2-7; d_call: -; cdr3_aa: CSASNGGGRYEQYF; cdr3_nt: TGCAGTGCTAGTAATGGCGGGGGCCGCTACGAGCAGTACTTC
clone_size: -; v_call: TRBV12-3/TRBV12-4; j_call: TRBJ1-3; d_call: -; cdr3_aa: CASSLDDSGSSGNTIYF; cdr3_nt: TGTGCCAGCAGTTTAGACGACAGTGGGAGCTCTGGAAACACCATATATTTT
clone_size: -; v_call: TRBV25-1; j_call: TRBJ1-2; d_call: -; cdr3_aa: CASSSQSVRQSDYGYTF; cdr3_nt: TGTGCCAGCAGTTCTCAGAGCGTCAGGCAGTCGGACTATGGCTACACCTTC
clone_size: few; v_call: TRBV19; j_call: TRBJ2-3; d_call: -; cdr3_aa: CASSIGDTSLADTQYF; cdr3_nt: TGTGCCAGTAGTATAGGTGACACCTCACTGGCAGATACGCAGTATTTT
clone_size: -; v_call: TRBV5-4; j_call: TRBJ2-7; d_call: TRBD2; cdr3_aa: CASSLSTSGEIVSYEQYF; cdr3_nt: TGTGCCAGCAGCTTGTCGACTAGCGGAGAGATTGTCTCCTACGAGCAGTACTTC
clone_size: -; v_call: TRBV10-3; j_call: TRBJ2-3; d_call: -; cdr3_aa: CAISEVGQTTDTQYF; cdr3_nt: TGTGCCATCAGTGAAGTTGGACAGACCACAGATACGCAGTATTTT
clone_size: -; v_call: TRBV5-6; j_call: TRBJ2-1; d_call: -; cdr3_aa: CASSSLGDTQFF; cdr3_nt: TGTGCCAGCAGCTCCCTAGGCGATACACAGTTCTTC
clone_size: -; v_call: TRBV20-1; j_call: TRBJ2-3; d_call: -; cdr3_aa: CSADTGLSNTDTQYF; cdr3_nt: TGCAGTGCCGACACGGGACTCTCTAACACAGATACGCAGTATTTT
clone_size: -; v_call: TRBV25-1; j_call: TRBJ1-2; d_call: -; cdr3_aa: CASREGLYGYTF; cdr3_nt: TGTGCCAGCAGGGAGGGACTCTATGGCTACACCTTC
clone_size: many; v_call: TRBV7-6; j_call: TRBJ2-5; d_call: TRBD1; cdr3_aa: CASSKGQGAGETQYF; cdr3_nt: TGTGCCAGCAGCAAGGGACAGGGGGCAGGGGAGACCCAGTACTTC
clone_size: -; v_call: TRBV2; j_call: TRBJ1-6; d_call: TRBD1; cdr3_aa: CASSPGTADSPLHF; cdr3_nt: TGTGCCAGCAGTCCCGGGACAGCTGATTCACCCCTCCACTTT
clone_size: many; v_call: TRBV19; j_call: TRBJ1-1; d_call: -; cdr3_aa: CASSIPGRANTEAFF; cdr3_nt: TGTGCCAGTAGTATACCGGGCAGGGCGAACACTGAAGCTTTCTTT
clone_size: few; v_call: TRBV5-6; j_call: TRBJ2-5; d_call: -; cdr3_aa: CASGTGVIQETQYF; cdr3_nt: TGTGCCAGCGGCACGGGGGTGATTCAAGAGACCCAGTACTTC
clone_size: -; v_call: TRBV10-1; j_call: TRBJ1-4; d_call: -; cdr3_aa: CASSDDEKLFF; cdr3_nt: TGCGCCAGCAGTGATGATGAAAAACTGTTTTTT
clone_size: many; v_call: TRBV19; j_call: TRBJ1-2; d_call: TRBD1; cdr3_aa: CASISHRGHNGYTF; cdr3_nt: TGTGCCAGTATTTCCCACAGGGGACATAATGGCTACACCTTC
clone_size: -; v_call: TRBV6-5; j_call: TRBJ2-2; d_call: TRBD2; cdr3_aa: CASSYATLAGNSGELFF; cdr3_nt: TGTGCCAGCAGTTACGCGACGCTAGCGGGAAATTCCGGGGAGCTGTTTTTT
clone_size: -; v_call: TRBV7-9; j_call: TRBJ1-2; d_call: TRBD1; cdr3_aa: CASNEIQGYGYTF; cdr3_nt: TGTGCCAGCAATGAAATACAGGGGTATGGCTACACCTTC
clone_size: few; v_call: TRBV10-3; j_call: TRBJ2-5; d_call: -; cdr3_aa: CASSLNVEGATGETQYF; cdr3_nt: TGTGCCAGCAGCCTAAACGTGGAGGGGGCGACCGGCGAGACCCAGTACTTC
clone_size: many; v_call: TRBV20-1; j_call: TRBJ2-7; d_call: -; cdr3_aa: CSARLAPDSYEQYF; cdr3_nt: TGCAGTGCTAGACTAGCTCCGGACAGCTACGAGCAGTACTTC
clone_size: many; v_call: TRBV19; j_call: TRBJ1-5; d_call: -; cdr3_aa: CASSITGLGQPQHF; cdr3_nt: TGTGCCAGTAGTATTACGGGGCTCGGACAGCCCCAGCATTTT
clone_size: many; v_call: TRBV9; j_call: TRBJ1-3; d_call: -; cdr3_aa: CASSGGDSGNTIYF; cdr3_nt: TGTGCCAGCAGCGGAGGGGACTCTGGAAACACCATATATTTT
clone_size: many; v_call: TRBV20-1; j_call: TRBJ2-5; d_call: TRBD2; cdr3_aa: CSARLLAGVETQYF; cdr3_nt: TGCAGTGCTAGATTACTCGCGGGAGTTGAGACCCAGTACTTC
clone_size: few; v_call: TRBV4-2; j_call: TRBJ1-5; d_call: -; cdr3_aa: CASSQEGVAQPQHF; cdr3_nt: TGTGCCAGCAGCCAAGAAGGGGTAGCCCAGCCCCAGCATTTT
clone_size: many; v_call: TRBV7-8; j_call: TRBJ1-2; d_call: -; cdr3_aa: CASSPSQGNYGYTF; cdr3_nt: TGTGCCAGCAGCCCGTCTCAGGGGAACTATGGCTACACCTTC
clone_size: -; v_call: TRBV19; j_call: TRBJ1-1; d_call: TRBD1; cdr3_aa: CASSTRGTGRAEAFF; cdr3_nt: TGTGCCAGTAGTACCCGCGGGACAGGGAGGGCTGAAGCTTTCTTT
clone_size: -; v_call: TRBV25-1; j_call: TRBJ2-1; d_call: TRBD2; cdr3_aa: CASSSTHLAGDTRNEQFF; cdr3_nt: TGTGCCAGCAGTTCTACCCATCTAGCGGGAGATACTCGCAATGAGCAGTTCTTC
clone_size: many; v_call: TRBV20-1; j_call: TRBJ1-5; d_call: -; cdr3_aa: CSARVGGNDQPQHF; cdr3_nt: TGCAGTGCTAGAGTGGGGGGGAACGATCAGCCCCAGCATTTT
clone_size: -; v_call: TRBV2; j_call: TRBJ2-2; d_call: TRBD2; cdr3_aa: CASSGLAVNTGELFF; cdr3_nt: TGTGCCAGCAGTGGACTAGCGGTGAACACCGGGGAGCTGTTTTTT
clone_size: -; v_call: TRBV7-2; j_call: TRBJ1-6; d_call: -; cdr3_aa: CASSLDLDANSPLHF; cdr3_nt: TGTGCCAGCAGCTTGGACCTCGATGCGAATTCACCCCTCCACTTT
clone_size: -; v_call: TRBV10-1; j_call: TRBJ2-3; d_call: TRBD1; cdr3_aa: CATSTDRVPDTQYF; cdr3_nt: TGCGCCACCAGTACCGACAGGGTTCCAGATACGCAGTATTTT
clone_size: few; v_call: TRBV7-3; j_call: TRBJ2-1; d_call: TRBD2; cdr3_aa: CASSLQAGDNEQFF; cdr3_nt: TGTGCCAGCAGCTTACAAGCGGGGGACAATGAGCAGTTCTTC
clone_size: -; v_call: TRBV15; j_call: TRBJ1-2; d_call: -; cdr3_aa: CATSRVGDFLSYGYTF; cdr3_nt: TGTGCCACCAGCAGAGTCGGGGATTTCTTATCCTATGGCTACACCTTC
clone_size: -; v_call: TRBV10-3; j_call: TRBJ1-5; d_call: -; cdr3_aa: CAIRATSNQPQHF; cdr3_nt: TGTGCCATCAGAGCAACCTCAAATCAGCCCCAGCATTTT
clone_size: few; v_call: TRBV5-1; j_call: TRBJ2-3; d_call: TRBD1; cdr3_aa: CASSKTGTGTDTQYF; cdr3_nt: TGCGCCAGCAGCAAAACCGGGACAGGTACAGATACGCAGTATTTT
clone_size: many; v_call: TRBV13; j_call: TRBJ1-2; d_call: TRBD1; cdr3_aa: CASSTRTGTGYTF; cdr3_nt: TGTGCCAGCAGCACTCGGACAGGGACTGGCTACACCTTC